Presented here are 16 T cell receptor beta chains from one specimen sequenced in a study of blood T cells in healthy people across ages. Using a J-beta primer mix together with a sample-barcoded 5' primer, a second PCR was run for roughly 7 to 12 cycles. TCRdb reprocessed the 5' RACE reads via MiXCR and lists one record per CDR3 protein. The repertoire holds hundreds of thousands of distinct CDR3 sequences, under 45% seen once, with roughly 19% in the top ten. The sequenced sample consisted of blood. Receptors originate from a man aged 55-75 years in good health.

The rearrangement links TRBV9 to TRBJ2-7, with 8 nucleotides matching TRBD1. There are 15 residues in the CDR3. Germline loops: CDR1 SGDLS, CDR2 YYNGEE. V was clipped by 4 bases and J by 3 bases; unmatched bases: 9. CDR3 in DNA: TGTGCCAGCAGCCCACAGGACAGGGAGGTCTACGAGCAGTACTTC. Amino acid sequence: CASSPQDREVYEQYF. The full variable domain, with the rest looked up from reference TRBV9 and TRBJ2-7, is DSGVTQTPKHLITATGQRVTLRCSPRSGDLSVYWYQQSLDQGLQFLIQYYNGEERAKGNILERFSAQQFPDLHSELNLSSLELGDSALYFCASSPQDREVYEQYFGPGTRLTVT.

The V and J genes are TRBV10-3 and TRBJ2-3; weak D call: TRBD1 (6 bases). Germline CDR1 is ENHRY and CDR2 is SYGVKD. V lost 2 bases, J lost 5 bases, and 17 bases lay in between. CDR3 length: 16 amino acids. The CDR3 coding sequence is TGTGCCATCAGTGAGACCCAGGTGCGAGGGGGAGATACGCAGTATTTT. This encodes CAISETQVRGGDTQYF.

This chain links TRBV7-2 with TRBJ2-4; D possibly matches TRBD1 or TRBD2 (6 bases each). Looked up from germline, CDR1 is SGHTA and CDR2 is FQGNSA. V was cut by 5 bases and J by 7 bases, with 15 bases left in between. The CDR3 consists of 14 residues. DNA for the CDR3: TGTGCCAGCAGCCCTATCGGGGGCGGGAACATTCAGTACTTC. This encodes CASSPIGGGNIQYF. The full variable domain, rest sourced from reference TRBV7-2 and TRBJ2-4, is GAGVSQSPSNKVTEKGKDVELRCDPISGHTALYWYRQSLGQGLEFLIYFQGNSAPDKSGLPSDRFSAERTGGSVSTLTIQRTQQEDSAVYLCASSPIGGGNIQYFGAGTRLSVL.

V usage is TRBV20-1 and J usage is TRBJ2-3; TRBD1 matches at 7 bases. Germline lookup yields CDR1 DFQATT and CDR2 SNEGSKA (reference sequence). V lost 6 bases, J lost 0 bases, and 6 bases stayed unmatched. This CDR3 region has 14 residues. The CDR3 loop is CSAESGQSTDTQYF. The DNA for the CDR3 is TGCAGTGCGGAGTCGGGACAGAGCACAGATACGCAGTATTTT.

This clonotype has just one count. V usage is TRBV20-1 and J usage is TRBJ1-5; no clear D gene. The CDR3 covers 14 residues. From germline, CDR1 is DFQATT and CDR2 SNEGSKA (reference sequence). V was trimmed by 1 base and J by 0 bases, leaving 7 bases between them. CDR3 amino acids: CSARGANSNQPQHF. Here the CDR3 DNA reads TGCAGTGCTAGAGGGGCAAATAGCAATCAGCCCCAGCATTTT.

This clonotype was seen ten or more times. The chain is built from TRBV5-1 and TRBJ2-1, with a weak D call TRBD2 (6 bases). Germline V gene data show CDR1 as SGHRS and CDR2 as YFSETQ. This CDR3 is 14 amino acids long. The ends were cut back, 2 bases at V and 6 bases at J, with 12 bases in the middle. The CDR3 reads CASSLAGGSNEQFF. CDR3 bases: TGCGCCAGCAGCTTAGCTGGGGGGTCCAATGAGCAGTTCTTC. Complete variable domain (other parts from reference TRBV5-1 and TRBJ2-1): KAGVTQTPRYLIKTRGQQVTLSCSPISGHRSVSWYQQTPGQGLQFLFEYFSETQRNKGNFPGRFSGRQFSNSRSEMNVSTLELGDSALYLCASSLAGGSNEQFFGPGTRLTVL.

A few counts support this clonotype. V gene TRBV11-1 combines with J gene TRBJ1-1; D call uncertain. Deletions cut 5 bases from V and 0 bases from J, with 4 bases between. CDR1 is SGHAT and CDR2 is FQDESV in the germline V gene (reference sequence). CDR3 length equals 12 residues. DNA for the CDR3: TGTGCCAGCAGCCGCATGAACACTGAAGCTTTCTTT. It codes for CASSRMNTEAFF.

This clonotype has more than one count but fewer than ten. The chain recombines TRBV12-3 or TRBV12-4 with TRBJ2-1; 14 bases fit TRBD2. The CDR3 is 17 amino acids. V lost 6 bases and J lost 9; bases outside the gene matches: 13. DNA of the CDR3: TGTGCCAGCAGCCTAAGGGGGACTAGCGGGGGCCAGAGTGAGCAGTTCTTC. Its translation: CASSLRGTSGGQSEQFF.

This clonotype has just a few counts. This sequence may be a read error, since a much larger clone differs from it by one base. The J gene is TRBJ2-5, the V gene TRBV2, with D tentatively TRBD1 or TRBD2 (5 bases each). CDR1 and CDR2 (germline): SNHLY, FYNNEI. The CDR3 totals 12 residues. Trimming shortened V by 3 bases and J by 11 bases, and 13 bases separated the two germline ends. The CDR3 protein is CASSEGRVGQYF. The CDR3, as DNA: TGTGCCAGCAGTGAGGGGCGGGTCGGGCAGTACTTC.

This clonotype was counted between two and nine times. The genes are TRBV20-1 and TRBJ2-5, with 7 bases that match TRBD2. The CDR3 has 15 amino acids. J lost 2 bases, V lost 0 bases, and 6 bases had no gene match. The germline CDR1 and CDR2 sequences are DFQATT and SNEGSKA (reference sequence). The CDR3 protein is CSARDLADIQETQYF. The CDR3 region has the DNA TGCAGTGCTAGAGATCTAGCGGACATACAAGAGACCCAGTACTTC.

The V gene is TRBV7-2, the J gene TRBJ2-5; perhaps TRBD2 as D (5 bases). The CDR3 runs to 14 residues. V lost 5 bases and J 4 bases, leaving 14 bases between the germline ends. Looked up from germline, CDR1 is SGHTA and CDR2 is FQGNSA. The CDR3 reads CASSPNGVAETQYF. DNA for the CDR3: TGTGCCAGCAGCCCTAACGGGGTGGCAGAGACCCAGTACTTC. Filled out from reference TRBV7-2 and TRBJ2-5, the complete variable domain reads GAGVSQSPSNKVTEKGKDVELRCDPISGHTALYWYRQSLGQGLEFLIYFQGNSAPDKSGLPSDRFSAERTGGSVSTLTIQRTQQEDSAVYLCASSPNGVAETQYFGPGTRLLVL.

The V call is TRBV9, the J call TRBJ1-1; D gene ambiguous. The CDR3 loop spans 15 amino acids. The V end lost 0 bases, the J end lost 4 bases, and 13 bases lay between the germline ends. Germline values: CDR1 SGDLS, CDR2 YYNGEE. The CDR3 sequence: CASSVVGPPATEAFF. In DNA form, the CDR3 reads TGTGCCAGCAGCGTAGTAGGCCCTCCGGCCACTGAAGCTTTCTTT.

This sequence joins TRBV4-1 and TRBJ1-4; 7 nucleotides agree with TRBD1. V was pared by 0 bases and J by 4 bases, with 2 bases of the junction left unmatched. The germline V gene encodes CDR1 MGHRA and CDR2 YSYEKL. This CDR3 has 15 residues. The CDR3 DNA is TGCGCCAGCAGCCAAGAAACAGGGGTTAATGAAAAACTGTTTTTT. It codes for CASSQETGVNEKLFF.

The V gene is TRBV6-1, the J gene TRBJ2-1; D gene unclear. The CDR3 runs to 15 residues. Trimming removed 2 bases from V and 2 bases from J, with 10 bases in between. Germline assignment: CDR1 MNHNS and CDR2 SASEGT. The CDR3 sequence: CASSETGNPYNEQFF. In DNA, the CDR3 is TGTGCCAGCAGTGAAACGGGCAACCCCTACAATGAGCAGTTCTTC.

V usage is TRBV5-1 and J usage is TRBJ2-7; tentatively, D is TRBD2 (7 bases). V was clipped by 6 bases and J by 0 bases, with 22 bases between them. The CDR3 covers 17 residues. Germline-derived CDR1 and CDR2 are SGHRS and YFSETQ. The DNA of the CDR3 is TGCGCCAGCACCACCTCGGGGGGCAGCCTTAGCTCCTACGAGCAGTACTTC. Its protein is CASTTSGGSLSSYEQYF.

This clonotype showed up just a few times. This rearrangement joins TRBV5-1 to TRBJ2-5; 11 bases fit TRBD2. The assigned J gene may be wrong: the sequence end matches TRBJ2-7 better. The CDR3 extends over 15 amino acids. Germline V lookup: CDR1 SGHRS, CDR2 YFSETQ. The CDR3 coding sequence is TGCGCCAGCAGCTTGGGTACTAGCGGGGGAGGCGAGCAGTACTTC. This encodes CASSLGTSGGGEQYF.